This TCR beta chain is from a study of blood T cell repertoires in COVID-19. About the research overall: Acute-phase and convalescent COVID-19 samples originated in the United States, Italy and Spain. T cells, B-cell-depleted T cells, or PBMCs provided the cDNA or gDNA that served as material.

Trimming took off 3 bases at V and 4 bases at J, with 6 bases between the two ends. Germline V CDR1 and CDR2: SGHDN, FVKESK. The CDR3 consists of 12 residues. The repertoire was sequenced with immunoSEQ multiplex PCR; TCRdb's copy has only in-frame clones and lacks some. This table has approximately 250,000 clones, just under 85% appearing once. This clone was recorded once. Sequenced sample: peripheral blood. The chain combines TRBV14 with TRBJ1-2; D remains ambiguous. The receptor's source is a woman aged 55-70 years with active or convalescent COVID-19. CDR3 DNA sequence: TGTGCCAGCAGCCAGGGAGGCTATGGCTACACCTTC. Its protein product is CASSQGGYGYTF. Combining the CDR3 with reference TRBV14 and TRBJ1-2 gives the whole variable domain EAGVTQFPSHSVIEKGQTVTLRCDPISGHDNLYWYRRVMGKEIKFLLHFVKESKQDESGMPNNRFLAERTGGTYSTLKVQPAELEDSGVYFCASSQGGYGYTFGSGTRLTVV.